This entry features one T cell receptor (beta chain) sequence. The target antigen is unknown. RNA transcripts yielded amplified TCR beta CDR3 regions. The TCR CDR3 first-round RT-PCR relied on the HTBI primer set. TCRdb reprocessed the multiplex PCR reads with MiXCR, giving one entry per CDR3 protein. The sample holds roughly 630,000 distinct CDR3 sequences, 15% to 19% seen once. V shed 4 bases and J shed 6 bases, with 10 bases lying between them. Germline V lookup: CDR1 MGHDK, CDR2 SYGVNS. This CDR3 has 14 amino acids. This sample was taken from a study of T cells in Graves' hyperthyroidism and ophthalmopathy. General observations from the study: Ophthalmopathy was distinguished from stable hyperthyroidism by 13 V-J signatures.

The TCR originated in a woman in her thirties with Graves' hyperthyroidism. The V gene is TRBV25-1, the J gene TRBJ1-6, with TRBD1 as a possible D gene (5 bases). Source material: blood. CDR3 protein: CASSGFQGNSPLHF. CDR3 nucleotides: TGTGCCAGCAGTGGATTCCAGGGTAATTCACCCCTCCACTTT.